This is a list of T cell receptor beta chains from one sample in a study of Ad26.COV2.S vaccination and SARS-CoV-2 variants. Data came from immunoSEQ multiplex PCR; TCRdb stores just in-frame clones and leaves some out. This table holds a few hundred thousand clones, less than 95% found once. Material: peripheral blood, obtained in a trial of Ad26.COV2.S vaccine versus placebo. The receptors shown here come from a person aged 18-60 years who received the Ad26.COV2.S COVID-19 vaccine or a placebo. The CDR3 runs from the conserved cysteine through the conserved F or W.

TRBJ2-4,TRBV3-1/TRBV3-2,CASSLRLAGVNIQYF
TRBJ2-5,TRBV28,CASSPGPTQYF
TRBJ2-7,TRBV20-1,CSASFFRGKDDEQYF
TRBJ1-1,TRBV27,CASSFIGLNTEAFF
TRBJ1-5,TRBV19,CASKDSLNQPQHF
TRBJ1-3,TRBV28,CASAETGGGPRNTIYF
TRBJ2-5,TRBV5-1,CASSFRASGRMETQYF
TRBJ2-3,TRBV5-1,CASSVNRGRPTDTQYF
TRBJ2-3,TRBV5-1,CASSSWTSGNSTDTQYF
TRBJ1-1,TRBV28,CATSAGSDRNTEAFF
TRBJ1-2,TRBV2,CASSGWDSYGYTF
TRBJ1-4,TRBV7-8,CASSLAGPREKLFF
TRBJ2-7,TRBV4-1,CASSQDRPYEQYF
TRBJ1-4,TRBV24-1,CATGTGYSEKLFF
TRBJ2-2,TRBV5-4,CASSSSGLAGDTGELFF
TRBJ1-5,TRBV24-1,CATSDSGTNQPQHF
TRBJ1-3,TRBV30,CAWGLGNTIYF
TRBJ1-5,TRBV6-5,CAILTGGTGDQPQHF
TRBJ1-6,TRBV6-1,CASSRAGTENSPLHF
TRBJ2-2,TRBV29-1,CSVSAARMGELFF
TRBJ2-2,TRBV7-6,CASSLRSGLTGELFF
TRBJ1-2,TRBV10-3,CAISLKGDATSGYTF
TRBJ2-5,TRBV13,CASSSGLQETQYF
TRBJ2-3,TRBV7-9,CASTPRGFVDTQYF
TRBJ1-4,TRBV7-9,CASSQRQGAGREKLFF
TRBJ2-4,TRBV5-8,CASRPRGDKNIQYF
TRBJ1-2,TRBV28,CASRRGFVYGYTF
TRBJ2-7,TRBV4-2,CASSQVGGSAYEQYF
TRBJ2-5,TRBV18,CASSHPDRQETQYF
TRBJ1-1,TRBV27,CASSLSQLTGGRYTEAFF
TRBJ2-7,TRBV2,CASLAVYEQYF
TRBJ1-2,TRBV3-1/TRBV3-2,CASSQNVYGYTF
TRBJ1-3,TRBV5-5,CASSFRDRDGNTIYF
TRBJ1-5,TRBV6-1,CASSERGFRGDQPQHF
TRBJ2-7,TRBV11-2,CASSLVRSGRYSEQYF
TRBJ2-1,TRBV19,CASSKKLAGEHTLYNEQFF
TRBJ2-7,TRBV4-2,CASSQRGAAEQYF
TRBJ2-5,TRBV21-1,CASSIGQVPETQYF
TRBJ2-1,TRBV24-1,CATSPGSGRAVYNEQFF
TRBJ1-5,TRBV19,CASSMWDRGLGNQPQHF
TRBJ2-1,TRBV19,CASSPTSVSEQFF
TRBJ2-7,TRBV5-1,CASSYGQVPYEQYF
TRBJ2-1,TRBV4-3,CASSQAGLAGENEQFF
TRBJ1-3,TRBV27,CASSLTASSGNTIYF
TRBJ2-2,TRBV29-1,CSVTGSSKNTGELFF
TRBJ1-4,TRBV6-5,CASSYWGQGNEKLFF
TRBJ2-7,TRBV5-1,CASSLMTGNYEQYF
TRBJ2-5,TRBV19,CASSRGSQETQYF
TRBJ2-2,TRBV13,CASSSRGISGRFFTGELFF
TRBJ2-7,TRBV3-1/TRBV3-2,CASSHPPFGTSNEQYF
TRBJ1-2,TRBV28,CASSYTFRGPDYGYTF
TRBJ2-7,TRBV19,CASSTGTSGVWSYEQYF
TRBJ2-7,TRBV5-1,CASSLQGAFYEQYF
TRBJ2-1,TRBV6-5,CASSYRTSTEQFF
TRBJ2-1,TRBV4-3,CASSQDRASWDNEQFF
TRBJ2-2,TRBV5-1,CASSSPGAGGNTGELFF
TRBJ1-4,TRBV15,CATSLRTVGEKLFF
TRBJ2-1,TRBV7-6,CASSLVTGEYNEQFF
TRBJ1-2,TRBV4-1,CASSLLGHAGYTF